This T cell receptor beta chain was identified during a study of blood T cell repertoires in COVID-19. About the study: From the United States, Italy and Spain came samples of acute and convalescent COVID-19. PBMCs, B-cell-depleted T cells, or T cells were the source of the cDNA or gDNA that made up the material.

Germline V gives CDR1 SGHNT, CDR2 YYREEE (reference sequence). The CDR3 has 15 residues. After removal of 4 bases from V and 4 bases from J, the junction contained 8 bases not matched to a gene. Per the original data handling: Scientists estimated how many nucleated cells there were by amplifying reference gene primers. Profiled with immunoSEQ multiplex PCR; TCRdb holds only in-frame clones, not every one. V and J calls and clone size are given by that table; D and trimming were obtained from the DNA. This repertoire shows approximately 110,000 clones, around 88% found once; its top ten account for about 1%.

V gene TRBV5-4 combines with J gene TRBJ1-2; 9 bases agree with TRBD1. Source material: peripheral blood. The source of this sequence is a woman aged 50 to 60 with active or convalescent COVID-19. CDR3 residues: CASSPGQGYRYGYTF. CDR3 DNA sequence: TGTGCCAGCAGCCCGGGACAGGGTTATCGCTATGGCTACACCTTC.